The TCR beta chain under discussion was sequenced for a study of CD4 T cells in relation to SARS-CoV-2 and coronaviruses. Study in general: Shared crossreactive spike epitopes were mapped to their HLA restriction.

Uncultured naive and memory CD4+ T cells supplied DNA for deep TCR-beta sequencing. Assay used: immunoSEQ multiplex PCR; TCRdb lists only in-frame clones, some missing. The repertoire holds 37,000 or so clones, with around 85% as singletons. The table lists this clone with a few counts. This CDR3 is 14 amino acids long. CDR1 is SGHRS and CDR2 is YFSETQ in the germline V gene. The V end lost 6 bases, the J end lost 5 bases, and 15 bases lay between the germline ends. CD4 enrichment then naive enrichment separated naive from memory CD4+ cells. The chain carries TRBV5-1 and TRBJ1-5, with D maybe TRBD1 (6 bases). Sequenced sample: memory CD4+ T cells from PBMCs. This TCR was recovered from an adult with COVID-19. In nucleotides, the CDR3 is TGCGCCAGCATCCCACAGGGCCCCGATCAGCCCCAGCATTTT. Amino acids: CASIPQGPDQPQHF.